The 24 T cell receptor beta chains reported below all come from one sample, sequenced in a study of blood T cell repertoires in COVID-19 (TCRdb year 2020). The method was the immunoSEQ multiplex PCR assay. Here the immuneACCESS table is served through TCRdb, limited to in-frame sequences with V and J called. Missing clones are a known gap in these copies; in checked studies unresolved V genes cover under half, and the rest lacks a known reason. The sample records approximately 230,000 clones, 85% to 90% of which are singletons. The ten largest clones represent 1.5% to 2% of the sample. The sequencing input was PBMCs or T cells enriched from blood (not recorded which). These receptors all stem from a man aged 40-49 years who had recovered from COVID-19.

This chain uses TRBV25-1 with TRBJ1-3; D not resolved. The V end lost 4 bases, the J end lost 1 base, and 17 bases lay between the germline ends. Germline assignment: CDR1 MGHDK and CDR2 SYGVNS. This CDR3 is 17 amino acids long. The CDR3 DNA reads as TGTGCCAGCAGTGCACTCGACTTTGTAGCATCTGGAAACACCATATATTTT. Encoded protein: CASSALDFVASGNTIYF.

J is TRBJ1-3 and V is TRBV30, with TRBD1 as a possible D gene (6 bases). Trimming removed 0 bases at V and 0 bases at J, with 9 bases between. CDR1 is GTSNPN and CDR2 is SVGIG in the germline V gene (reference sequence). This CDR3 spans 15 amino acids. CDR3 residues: CAWSVRGASGNTIYF. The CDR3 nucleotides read TGTGCCTGGAGTGTACGGGGGGCCTCTGGAAACACCATATATTTT.

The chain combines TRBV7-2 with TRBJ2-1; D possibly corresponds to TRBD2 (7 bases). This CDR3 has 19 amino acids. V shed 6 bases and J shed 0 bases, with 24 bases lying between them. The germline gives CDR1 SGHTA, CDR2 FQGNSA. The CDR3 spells CASRSRGGAGLSSYNEQFF. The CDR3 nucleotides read TGTGCCAGCAGATCCAGAGGGGGGGCTGGTCTGAGCTCCTACAATGAGCAGTTCTTC. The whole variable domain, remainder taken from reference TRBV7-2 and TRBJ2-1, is GAGVSQSPSNKVTEKGKDVELRCDPISGHTALYWYRQSLGQGLEFLIYFQGNSAPDKSGLPSDRFSAERTGGSVSTLTIQRTQQEDSAVYLCASRSRGGAGLSSYNEQFFGPGTRLTVL.

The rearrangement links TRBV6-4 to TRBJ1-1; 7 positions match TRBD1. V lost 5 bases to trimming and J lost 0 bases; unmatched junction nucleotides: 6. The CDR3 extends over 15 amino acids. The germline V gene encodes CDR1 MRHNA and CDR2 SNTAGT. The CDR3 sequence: CASSPGQTMNTEAFF. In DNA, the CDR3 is TGTGCCAGCAGTCCGGGACAGACGATGAACACTGAAGCTTTCTTT.

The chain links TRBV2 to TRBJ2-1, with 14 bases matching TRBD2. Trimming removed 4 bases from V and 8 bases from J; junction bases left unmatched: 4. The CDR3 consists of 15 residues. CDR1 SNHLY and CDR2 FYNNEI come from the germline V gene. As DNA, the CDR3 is TGTGCCAGCAGTGGACTAGCGGGAGGGGTCGATGAGCAGTTCTTC. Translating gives CASSGLAGGVDEQFF. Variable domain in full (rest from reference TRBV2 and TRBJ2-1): EPEVTQTPSHQVTQMGQEVILRCVPISNHLYFYWYRQILGQKVEFLVSFYNNEISEKSEIFDDQFSVERPDGSNFTLKIRSTKLEDSAMYFCASSGLAGGVDEQFFGPGTRLTVL.

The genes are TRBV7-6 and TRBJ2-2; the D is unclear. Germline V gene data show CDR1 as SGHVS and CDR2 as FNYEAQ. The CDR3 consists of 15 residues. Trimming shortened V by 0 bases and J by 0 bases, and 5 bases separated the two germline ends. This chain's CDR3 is CASSLAATNTGELFF. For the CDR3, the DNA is TGTGCCAGCAGCTTAGCAGCGACGAACACCGGGGAGCTGTTTTTT.

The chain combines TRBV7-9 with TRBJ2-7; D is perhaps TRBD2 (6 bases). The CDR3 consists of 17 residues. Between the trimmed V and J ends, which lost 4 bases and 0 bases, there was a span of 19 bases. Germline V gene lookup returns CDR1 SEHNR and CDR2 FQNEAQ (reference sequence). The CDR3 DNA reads TGTGCCAGCAGCTCGGGCGGGACGGCATATAGCTCCTACGAGCAGTACTTC. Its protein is CASSSGGTAYSSYEQYF.

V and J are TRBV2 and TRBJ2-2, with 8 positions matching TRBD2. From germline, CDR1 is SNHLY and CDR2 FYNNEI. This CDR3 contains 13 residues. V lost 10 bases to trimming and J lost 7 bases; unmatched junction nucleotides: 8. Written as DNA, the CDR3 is TGTGCCACAACGCGGGAGGCCGACGGGGAGCTGTTTTTT. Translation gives CATTREADGELFF.

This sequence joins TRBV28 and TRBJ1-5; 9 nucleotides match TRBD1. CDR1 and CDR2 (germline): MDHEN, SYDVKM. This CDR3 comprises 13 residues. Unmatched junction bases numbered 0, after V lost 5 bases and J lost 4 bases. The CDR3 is CASSGTGNQPQHF. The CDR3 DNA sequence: TGTGCCAGCAGTGGGACAGGGAATCAGCCCCAGCATTTT. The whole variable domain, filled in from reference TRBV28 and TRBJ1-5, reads DVKVTQSSRYLVKRTGEKVFLECVQDMDHENMFWYRQDPGLGLRLIYFSYDVKMKEKGDIPEGYSVSREKKERFSLILESASTNQTSMYLCASSGTGNQPQHFGDGTRLSIL.

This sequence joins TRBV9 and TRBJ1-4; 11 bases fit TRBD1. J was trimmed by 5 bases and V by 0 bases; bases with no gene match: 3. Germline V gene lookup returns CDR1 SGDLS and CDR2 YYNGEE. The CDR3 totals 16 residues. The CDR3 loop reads CASSVGGQGGNEKLFF. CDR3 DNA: TGTGCCAGCAGCGTAGGGGGACAGGGGGGAAATGAAAAACTGTTTTTT.

This CDR3 reads CASSSGAGNTIYF. The CDR3 nucleotides read TGTGCCAGCAGTTCAGGGGCTGGAAACACCATATATTTT. The chain recombines TRBV9 with TRBJ1-3; possibly TRBD1 for D (6 bases). Germline CDR1 and CDR2: SGDLS and YYNGEE. The CDR3 is 13 residues long. V was clipped by 5 bases and J by 2 bases, with 8 bases between them. Using reference TRBV9 and TRBJ1-3 for the parts outside the CDR3, the full variable domain is DSGVTQTPKHLITATGQRVTLRCSPRSGDLSVYWYQQSLDQGLQFLIQYYNGEERAKGNILERFSAQQFPDLHSELNLSSLELGDSALYFCASSSGAGNTIYFGEGSWLTVV.

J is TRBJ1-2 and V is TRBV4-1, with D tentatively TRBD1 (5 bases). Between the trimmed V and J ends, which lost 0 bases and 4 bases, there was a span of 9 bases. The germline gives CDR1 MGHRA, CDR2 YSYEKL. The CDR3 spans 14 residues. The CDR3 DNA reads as TGCGCCAGCAGCCAAGATGACAGACCCTATGGCTACACCTTC. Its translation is CASSQDDRPYGYTF.

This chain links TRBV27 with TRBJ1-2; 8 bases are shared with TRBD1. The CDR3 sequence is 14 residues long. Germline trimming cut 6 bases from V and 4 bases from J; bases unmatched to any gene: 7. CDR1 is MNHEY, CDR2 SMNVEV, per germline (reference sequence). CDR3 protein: CASSLQGAPYGYTF. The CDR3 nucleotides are TGTGCCAGCAGCCTCCAGGGGGCGCCCTATGGCTACACCTTC.

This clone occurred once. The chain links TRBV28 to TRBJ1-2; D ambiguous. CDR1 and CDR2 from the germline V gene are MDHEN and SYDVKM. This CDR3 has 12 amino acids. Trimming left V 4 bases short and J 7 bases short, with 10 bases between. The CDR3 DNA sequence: TGTGCCAGCAGTTCCTCAGGTTCTGGCTACACCTTC. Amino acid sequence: CASSSSGSGYTF.

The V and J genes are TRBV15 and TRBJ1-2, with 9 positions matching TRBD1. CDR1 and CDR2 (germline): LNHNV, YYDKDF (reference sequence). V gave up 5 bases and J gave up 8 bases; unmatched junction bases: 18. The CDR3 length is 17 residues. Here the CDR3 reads CATSPSGRTGVTAGYTF. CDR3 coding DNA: TGTGCCACCAGCCCCTCGGGTAGGACAGGGGTTACGGCCGGCTACACCTTC.

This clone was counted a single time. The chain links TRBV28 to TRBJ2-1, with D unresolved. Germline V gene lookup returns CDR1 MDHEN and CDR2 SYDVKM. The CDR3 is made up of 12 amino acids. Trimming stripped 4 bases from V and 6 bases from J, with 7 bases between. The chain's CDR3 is CASSSPGNEQFF. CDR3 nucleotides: TGTGCCAGCAGTTCCCCCGGCAATGAGCAGTTCTTC.

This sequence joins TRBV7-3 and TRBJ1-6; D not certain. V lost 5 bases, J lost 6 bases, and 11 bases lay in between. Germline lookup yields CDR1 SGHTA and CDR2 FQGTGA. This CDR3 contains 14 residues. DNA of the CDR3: TGTGCCAGCAGCCCCGGGATCCGTAATTCACCCCTCCACTTT. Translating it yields CASSPGIRNSPLHF.

The CDR3 loop is CASSLWDRRSDSTDTQYF. For the CDR3, the DNA is TGTGCCAGCAGCCTATGGGACAGGCGGAGTGACAGCACAGATACGCAGTATTTT. The rearrangement joins TRBV3-1 (or the pseudogene TRBV3-2) to TRBJ2-3; TRBD1 matches 8 bases. J gave up 0 bases and V 4 bases, and 12 bases lay outside the gene matches. The CDR3 consists of 18 residues. CDR1 is LGHDT and CDR2 is YNNKEL in the germline V gene (reference sequence).

CDR3 nucleotides: TGCGCCAGCAGCCAAGATTTCGGGAGCCCCTACGAGCAGTACTTC. Its translation is CASSQDFGSPYEQYF. The chain links TRBV4-1 to TRBJ2-7; TRBD2 is a possible D gene (6 bases). Trimming left V 0 bases short and J 2 bases short, with 11 bases between. The CDR3 extends over 15 amino acids. CDR1 is MGHRA and CDR2 is YSYEKL in the germline V gene.

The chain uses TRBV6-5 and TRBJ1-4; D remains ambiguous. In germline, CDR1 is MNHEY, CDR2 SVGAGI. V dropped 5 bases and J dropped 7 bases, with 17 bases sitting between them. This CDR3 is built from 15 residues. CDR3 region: CASSPGVLVGEKLFF. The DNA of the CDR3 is TGTGCCAGCAGTCCGGGAGTTTTAGTCGGTGAAAAACTGTTTTTT.

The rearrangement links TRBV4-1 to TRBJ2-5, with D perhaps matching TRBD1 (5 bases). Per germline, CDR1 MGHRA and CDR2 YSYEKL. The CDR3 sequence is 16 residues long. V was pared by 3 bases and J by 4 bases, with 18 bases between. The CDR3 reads CASSHSGLNQGETQYF. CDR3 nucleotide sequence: TGCGCCAGCAGCCATTCCGGGCTCAACCAGGGAGAGACCCAGTACTTC.

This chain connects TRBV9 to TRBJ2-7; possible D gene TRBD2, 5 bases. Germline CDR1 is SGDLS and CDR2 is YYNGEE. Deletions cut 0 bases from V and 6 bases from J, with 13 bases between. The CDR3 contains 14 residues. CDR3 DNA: TGTGCCAGCAGCGTAGGTGAGGGAACCACCGAGCAGTACTTC. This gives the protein CASSVGEGTTEQYF.

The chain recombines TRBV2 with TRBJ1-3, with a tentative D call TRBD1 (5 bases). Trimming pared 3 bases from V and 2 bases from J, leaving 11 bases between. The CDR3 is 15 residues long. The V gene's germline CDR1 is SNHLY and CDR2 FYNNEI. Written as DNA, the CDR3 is TGTGCCAGCAGTGAGCAGGGAGGCGCTGGAAACACCATATATTTT. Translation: CASSEQGGAGNTIYF.

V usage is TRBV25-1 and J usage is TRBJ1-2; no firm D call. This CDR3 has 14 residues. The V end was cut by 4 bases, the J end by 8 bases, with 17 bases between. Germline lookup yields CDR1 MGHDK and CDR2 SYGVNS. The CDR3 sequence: CASSALILGGGYTF. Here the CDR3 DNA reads TGTGCCAGCAGTGCCCTGATTCTAGGAGGAGGCTACACCTTC.